One sample yielded the 29 T cell receptor beta chains listed below, sequenced in a study of OX40 agonist ivuxolimab in advanced cancers. Produced via immunoSEQ multiplex PCR; TCRdb's table is partial and in-frame only. Among more than 9,000 clones listed, approximately 70% were seen once. The starting material was CD4+ or CD8+ T cells sorted from blood, obtained in a trial of the OX40 agonist ivuxolimab. The receptor source for this set is an adult with an advanced solid tumor such as melanoma, head and neck, liver or kidney cancer.

In DNA form, the CDR3 reads TGTGCCAGCACTAGCGGGACAGATACGCAGTATTTT. Protein sequence: CASTSGTDTQYF. The chain carries TRBV27 and TRBJ2-3; TRBD2 matches 8 bases. Trimming cost V 7 bases and J 3 bases; bases outside gene matches: 0. This CDR3 is 12 amino acids long. Germline V gene lookup returns CDR1 MNHEY and CDR2 SMNVEV (reference sequence).

This chain links TRBV7-2 with TRBJ2-1; a possible D gene is TRBD2 (6 bases). Per the germline V gene, CDR1 is SGHTA and CDR2 is FQGNSA. V lost 1 base to trimming and J lost 0 bases, with 13 bases between them. The CDR3 contains 17 residues. CDR3 sequence: CASSLVGLADSYNEQFF. The CDR3 DNA is TGTGCCAGCAGCTTAGTTGGATTAGCGGACTCCTACAATGAGCAGTTCTTC.

This clone was seen just once. As DNA, the CDR3 is TGTGCCAGCAGTTTGAGACAGGGTTTCTACGAGCAGTACTTC. This sequence encodes CASSLRQGFYEQYF. This chain connects TRBV27 to TRBJ2-7; TRBD1 agrees at 7 bases. CDR3 length equals 14 residues. Germline CDR1 is MNHEY and CDR2 is SMNVEV (reference sequence). V shed 3 bases, J shed 3 bases, and the junction held 5 bases outside the gene matches.

V gene TRBV5-4 combines with J gene TRBJ2-7, with D tentatively TRBD2 (5 bases). The germline V and J ends were trimmed by 0 bases and 5 bases, with 9 bases remaining between them. Looked up from germline, CDR1 is SGHNT and CDR2 is YYREEE (reference sequence). The CDR3 is 13 residues long. CDR3 sequence reads: CASSLAPGDEQYF. In nucleotides, the CDR3 is TGTGCCAGCAGCTTGGCCCCCGGGGACGAGCAGTACTTC. Filled out from reference TRBV5-4 and TRBJ2-7, the complete variable domain reads ETGVTQSPTHLIKTRGQQVTLRCSSQSGHNTVSWYQQALGQGPQFIFQYYREEENGRGNFPPRFSGLQFPNYSSELNVNALELDDSALYLCASSLAPGDEQYFGPGTRLTVT.

This chain uses TRBV4-2 with TRBJ1-6, with a weak D call TRBD1 (5 bases). The CDR3 length is 15 residues. Germline values: CDR1 LGHNA, CDR2 YNFKEQ. Deletions cut 0 bases from V and 7 bases from J, with 10 bases between. CDR3: CASSQDNGGNSPLHF. Written as DNA, the CDR3 is TGTGCCAGCAGCCAAGATAATGGGGGGAATTCACCCCTCCACTTT.

This sequence joins TRBV19 and TRBJ2-1; perhaps TRBD2 as D (5 bases). Germline V gene sequence: CDR1 LNHDA, CDR2 SQIVND (reference sequence). Between the trimmed V and J ends, which lost 8 bases and 13 bases, there was a span of 21 bases. This CDR3 is 13 amino acids long. CDR3 loop: CASSTLLAAAQFF. The CDR3 DNA sequence: TGTGCCAGTTCCACACTGCTAGCCGCGGCACAGTTCTTC.

This chain joins TRBV18 and TRBJ2-3, with D perhaps TRBD1 or TRBD2 (5 bases each). The CDR3 has 16 amino acids. Between the trimmed V and J ends, which lost 7 bases and 0 bases, there was a span of 17 bases. Germline values: CDR1 KGHSH, CDR2 LQKENI. CDR3 in DNA: TGTGCCAGCTTCACACCGAGCGGACATAGCACAGATACGCAGTATTTT. Protein: CASFTPSGHSTDTQYF.

V usage is TRBV7-9 and J usage is TRBJ2-2; 7 nucleotides agree with TRBD2. The length of the CDR3 is 17 residues. The junction had 7 bases not matched to a gene; V was cut back by 1 base and J by 2 bases. Germline CDR1 is SEHNR and CDR2 is FQNEAQ (reference sequence). The CDR3 is CASSLGWEGPNTGELFF. CDR3 in DNA: TGTGCCAGCAGCTTAGGATGGGAGGGGCCCAACACCGGGGAGCTGTTTTTT.

The chain combines TRBV7-9 with TRBJ2-5; possibly TRBD1 for D (6 bases). The CDR3 is 13 amino acids. V was clipped by 1 base and J by 5 bases, with 8 bases between them. The germline gives CDR1 SEHNR, CDR2 FQNEAQ (reference sequence). The CDR3 reads CASSLGQEETQYF. The CDR3 nucleotides read TGTGCCAGCAGCTTAGGACAGGAGGAGACCCAGTACTTC. Looking up the rest from reference TRBV7-9 and TRBJ2-5 gives the full variable domain: DTGVSQNPRHKITKRGQNVTFRCDPISEHNRLYWYRQTLGQGPEFLTYFQNEAQLEKSRLLSDRFSAERPKGSFSTLEIQRTEQGDSAMYLCASSLGQEETQYFGPGTRLLVL.

As DNA, the CDR3 is TGTGCCAGCAGCTCGCCGACAGGGGGCGCGGTTTTTAATGAAAAACTGTTTTTT. This translates into CASSSPTGGAVFNEKLFF. The gene calls are TRBV7-8 and TRBJ1-4, with TRBD1 matching 10 bases. Per germline, CDR1 SGHVS and CDR2 FQNEAQ. This CDR3 comprises 18 residues. The V gene end was trimmed by 4 bases and the J gene end by 4 bases; junction bases not matched to a gene: 12. Combining the CDR3 with reference TRBV7-8 and TRBJ1-4 gives the whole variable domain GAGVSQSPRYKVAKRGQDVALRCDPISGHVSLFWYQQALGQGPEFLTYFQNEAQLDKSGLPSDRFFAERPEGSVSTLKIQRTQQEDSAVYLCASSSPTGGAVFNEKLFFGSGTQLSVL.

The rearrangement uses TRBV21-1 and TRBJ1-2. TRBV21-1 is labeled a pseudogene. The CDR3 covers 15 residues. The CDR3 nucleotides are TGTGCCAGCAGCAAAGGGGAGGGACCGAACTATGGCTACACCTTC. Translating it yields CASSKGEGPNYGYTF.

This clone was counted only a few times. V gene TRBV23-1 combines with J gene TRBJ1-2; D is unclear. TRBV23-1 is marked as an open reading frame, function uncertain. The length of the CDR3 is 18 residues. V was trimmed by 8 bases and J by 2 bases, leaving 27 bases between them. The CDR3 protein is CASHFKFTNSLWNYGYTF. DNA of the CDR3: TGCGCCAGCCATTTCAAGTTTACGAATAGTCTGTGGAACTATGGCTACACCTTC.

This clone has a single count. The CDR3 sequence is CASCPWGAPGLADSYEQYF. In DNA form, the CDR3 reads TGTGCCAGCTGCCCCTGGGGGGCGCCGGGACTAGCGGACTCCTACGAGCAGTACTTC. The V and J genes are TRBV7-9 and TRBJ2-7; 11 bases are a match to TRBD2. This CDR3 has 19 amino acids. With V trimmed by 8 bases and J by 0 bases, 18 bases remained unmatched. Germline CDR1 and CDR2: SEHNR and FQNEAQ (reference sequence).

To note about this clone: At one boundary the junction diverges from the germline segment, which might be a read error. The rearrangement joins TRBV15 to TRBJ1-4; D is uncertain. This CDR3 region has 13 residues. Germline CDR1 and CDR2: LNHNV and YYDKDF (reference sequence). CDR3 DNA: TGTGCCACGAGCAGGATCCGTAATGAAAAACTGTTTTTT. Translation gives CATSRIRNEKLFF.

This clone was seen a handful of times. The CDR3 reads CASSLSTGVYGYTF. CDR3 bases: TGTGCCAGCAGCTTATCGACAGGGGTCTATGGCTACACCTTC. The chain carries TRBV7-9 and TRBJ1-2; 8 nucleotides line up with TRBD1. The CDR3 has 14 amino acids. V lost 2 bases to trimming and J lost 4 bases; unmatched junction nucleotides: 3. Germline V lookup: CDR1 SEHNR, CDR2 FQNEAQ (reference sequence).

The V and J genes are TRBV6-6 and TRBJ2-7; D may be TRBD1 (6 bases). Germline V lookup: CDR1 MNHNY, CDR2 SVGAGI (reference sequence). This CDR3 spans 13 amino acids. Trimming removed 6 bases from V and 2 bases from J, with 11 bases in between. The CDR3 nucleotides are TGTGCCAGCAGCGGGACAACTGCCTACGAGCAGTACTTC. It encodes CASSGTTAYEQYF.

V gene TRBV5-6 combines with J gene TRBJ2-2; D remains unclear. Per germline, CDR1 SGHDT and CDR2 YYEEEE. Trimming pared 0 bases from V and 2 bases from J, leaving 5 bases between. The CDR3 is 14 amino acids. The DNA of the CDR3 is TGTGCCAGCAGCTTGGCCGCTAACACCGGGGAGCTGTTTTTT. Residues: CASSLAANTGELFF. The full variable domain, with the rest looked up from reference TRBV5-6 and TRBJ2-2, is DAGVTQSPTHLIKTRGQQVTLRCSPKSGHDTVSWYQQALGQGPQFIFQYYEEEERQRGNFPDRFSGHQFPNYSSELNVNALLLGDSALYLCASSLAANTGELFFGEGSRLTVL.

V gene TRBV21-1 combines with J gene TRBJ1-1; TRBD1, as called in the table, went unchecked against the DNA. TRBV21-1 is recorded as a pseudogene. CDR3 length: 17 amino acids. The CDR3 region has the DNA TGTGCCAGCAGCAAATTTGGACAGGGTTGGGGTGACACTGAAGCTTTCTTT. This encodes CASSKFGQGWGDTEAFF.

For this clone: This CDR3 is also generated by other DNA sequences in the sample. This chain joins TRBV18 and TRBJ2-5; D is uncertain. From germline, CDR1 is KGHSH and CDR2 LQKENI. The CDR3 is 14 residues long. The V gene lost 4 bases and the J gene lost 5 bases, with 14 bases spanning the gap. CDR3 DNA sequence: TGTGCCAGCTCACTAGACACATTACAGGAGACCCAGTACTTC. It specifies CASSLDTLQETQYF.

This clone is labeled medium-sized (0.01 to 0.1%). V and J are TRBV25-1 and TRBJ2-7; possible D gene TRBD1, 6 bases. The CDR3 has 14 amino acids. Germline assignment: CDR1 MGHDK and CDR2 SYGVNS. The ends were cut back, 4 bases at V and 2 bases at J, with 12 bases in the middle. The DNA for the CDR3 is TGTGCCAGCAGTGGCTATTACAGGGCCTACGAGCAGTACTTC. Translation gives CASSGYYRAYEQYF.

V and J are TRBV7-2 and TRBJ1-2; no clear D gene. The germline gives CDR1 SGHTA, CDR2 FQGNSA. V was clipped by 4 bases and J by 0 bases, with 15 bases between them. The length of the CDR3 is 16 residues. DNA of the CDR3: TGTGCCAGCAGCTCCCCCGTTCACCGGTCTAACTATGGCTACACCTTC. Its protein is CASSSPVHRSNYGYTF.

The rearrangement uses TRBV19 and TRBJ2-1; 16 bases map to TRBD2. The length of the CDR3 is 19 residues. J was trimmed by 0 bases and V by 5 bases; bases with no gene match: 7. Germline V gene lookup returns CDR1 LNHDA and CDR2 SQIVND (reference sequence). The CDR3 DNA sequence: TGTGCCAGTAGTTTACCGGGACTAGCGGGGGGGAGCTCCTACAATGAGCAGTTCTTC. Residues: CASSLPGLAGGSSYNEQFF.

This clone was seen just once. The chain couples TRBV27 to TRBJ2-2; the D gene is possibly TRBD1 (5 bases). The CDR3 contains 13 residues. The V end lost 2 bases, the J end lost 5 bases, and 6 bases lay between the germline ends. Germline V gene data show CDR1 as MNHEY and CDR2 as SMNVEV (reference sequence). The DNA for the CDR3 is TGTGCCAGCAGTTTACCAGGGACCGGGGAGCTGTTTTTT. Translated: CASSLPGTGELFF.

This sequence joins TRBV28 and TRBJ2-1; D is uncertain. V was trimmed by 5 bases and J by 2 bases, leaving 10 bases between them. The CDR3 covers 14 residues. CDR1 is MDHEN, CDR2 SYDVKM, per germline. The CDR3 region is CASSQESTYNEQFF. For the CDR3, the DNA is TGTGCCAGCAGTCAGGAATCCACCTACAATGAGCAGTTCTTC.

Judged by abundance, this clone is medium-sized. The rearrangement joins TRBV9 to TRBJ1-6, with 8 bases that match TRBD1. There are 15 residues in the CDR3. Trimming at V came to 4 bases and at J to 3 bases, leaving 3 bases not matched to a gene. Germline V CDR1 and CDR2: SGDLS, YYNGEE. This CDR3 is CASSLDRGYNSPLHF. The DNA of the CDR3 is TGTGCCAGCAGCCTCGACAGGGGCTATAATTCACCCCTCCACTTT.

This chain links TRBV6-6 with TRBJ2-2; 13 bases are a match to TRBD2. The CDR3 has 15 amino acids. From germline, CDR1 is MNHNY and CDR2 SVGAGI (reference sequence). J gave up 4 bases and V 5 bases, and 1 base lay outside the gene matches. CDR3 sequence: CASSTSGRATGELFF. CDR3 nucleotides: TGTGCCAGCAGTACTAGCGGGAGGGCCACCGGGGAGCTGTTTTTT.

This clone was seen a few times. V is TRBV19 and J is TRBJ2-1, with D unclear. V shed 2 bases and J shed 0 bases, with 14 bases lying between them. Germline values: CDR1 LNHDA, CDR2 SQIVND (reference sequence). The CDR3 runs to 17 residues. CDR3 nucleotide sequence: TGTGCCAGTAGTATACTATCGGGTTTTAGCTCCTACAATGAGCAGTTCTTC. Translated: CASSILSGFSSYNEQFF.

The chain employs TRBV5-1 and TRBJ1-1; no definite D call. V dropped 0 bases and J dropped 5 bases, with 11 bases sitting between them. This CDR3 spans 14 amino acids. Germline CDR1 is SGHRS and CDR2 is YFSETQ. This chain's CDR3 is CASSLDLKGTEAFF. The CDR3 bases are TGCGCCAGCAGCTTGGACTTAAAAGGGACTGAAGCTTTCTTT.

The chain joins TRBV21-1 to TRBJ2-7; the DNA was not compared with TRBD1, the D call given in the table. TRBV21-1 is annotated as a pseudogene. The CDR3 runs to 17 residues. CDR3 bases: TGTGCCAGCAGCAAAGCGGGGACAGGGCGCTTATCCTACGAGCAGTACTTC. Protein sequence: CASSKAGTGRLSYEQYF.